This T cell receptor beta chain was found in a study of blood T cell repertoires in COVID-19. Study-level information: T cells, B-cell-depleted T cells, or PBMCs provided the cDNA or gDNA that served as material.

In the original workflow: How many nucleated cells were present was estimated from reference gene primer amplification. The repertoire was sequenced with immunoSEQ multiplex PCR; TCRdb's copy has only in-frame clones and lacks some. V and J calls and clone size are as listed in that table; D and trimming were resolved from the DNA. The sample has approximately 260,000 clones; around 85% are singletons. V trimming: 2 bases; J trimming: 2 bases; junction bases outside the gene matches: 8. The germline V gene has CDR1 SGHTA and CDR2 FQGTGA. The CDR3 covers 18 residues. This clone was seen many times. The sample has other DNA sequences that encode this CDR3 too.

The TCR comes from a woman older than 75 with acute or convalescent COVID-19. The chain employs TRBV7-3 and TRBJ2-2; 10 bases map to TRBD2. Sequenced: peripheral blood. The CDR3: CASSLGASGGLNTGELFF. CDR3 bases: TGTGCCAGCAGCTTAGGCGCTAGCGGGGGCCTTAACACCGGGGAGCTGTTTTTT.